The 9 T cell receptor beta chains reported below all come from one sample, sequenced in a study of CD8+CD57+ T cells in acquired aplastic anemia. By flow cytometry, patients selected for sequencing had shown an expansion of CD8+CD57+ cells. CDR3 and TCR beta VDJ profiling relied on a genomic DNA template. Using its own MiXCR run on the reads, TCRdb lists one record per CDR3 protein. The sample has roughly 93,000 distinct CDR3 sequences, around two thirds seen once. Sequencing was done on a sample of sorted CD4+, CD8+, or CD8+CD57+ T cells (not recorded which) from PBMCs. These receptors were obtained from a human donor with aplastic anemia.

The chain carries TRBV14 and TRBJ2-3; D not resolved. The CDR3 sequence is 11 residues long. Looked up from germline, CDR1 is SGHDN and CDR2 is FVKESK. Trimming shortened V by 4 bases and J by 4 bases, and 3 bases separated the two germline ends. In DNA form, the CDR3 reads TGTGCCAGCAGCCTAGCAGATACGCAGTATTTT. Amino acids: CASSLADTQYF.

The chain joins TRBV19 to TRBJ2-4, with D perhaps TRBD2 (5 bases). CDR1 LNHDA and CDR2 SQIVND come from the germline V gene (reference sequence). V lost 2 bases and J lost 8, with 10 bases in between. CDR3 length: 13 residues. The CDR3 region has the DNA TGTGCCAGTAGTATACGGAGGTCCCACATTCAGTACTTC. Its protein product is CASSIRRSHIQYF. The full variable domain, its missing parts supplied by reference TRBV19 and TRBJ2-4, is DGGITQSPKYLFRKEGQNVTLSCEQNLNHDAMYWYRQDPGQGLRLIYYSQIVNDFQKGDIAEGYSVSREKKESFPLTVTSAQKNPTAFYLCASSIRRSHIQYFGAGTRLSVL.

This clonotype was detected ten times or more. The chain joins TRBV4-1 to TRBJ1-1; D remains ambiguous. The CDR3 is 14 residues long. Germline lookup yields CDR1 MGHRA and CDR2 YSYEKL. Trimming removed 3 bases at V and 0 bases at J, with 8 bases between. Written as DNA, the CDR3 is TGCGCCAGCAGCCACGGGTTGATGAACACTGAAGCTTTCTTT. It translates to CASSHGLMNTEAFF.

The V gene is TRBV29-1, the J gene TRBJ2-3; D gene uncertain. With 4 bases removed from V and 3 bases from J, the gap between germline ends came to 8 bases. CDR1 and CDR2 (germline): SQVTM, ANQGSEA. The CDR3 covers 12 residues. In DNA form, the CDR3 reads TGCAGCGTTGGAAGGGTTACAGATACGCAGTATTTT. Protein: CSVGRVTDTQYF.

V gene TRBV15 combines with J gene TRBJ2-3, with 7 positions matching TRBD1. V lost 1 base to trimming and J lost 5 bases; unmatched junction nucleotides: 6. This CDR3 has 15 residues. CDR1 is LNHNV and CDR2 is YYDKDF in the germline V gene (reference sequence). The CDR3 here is CATSRVGHRGDTQYF. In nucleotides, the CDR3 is TGTGCCACCAGCAGAGTGGGCCACAGGGGAGATACGCAGTATTTT.

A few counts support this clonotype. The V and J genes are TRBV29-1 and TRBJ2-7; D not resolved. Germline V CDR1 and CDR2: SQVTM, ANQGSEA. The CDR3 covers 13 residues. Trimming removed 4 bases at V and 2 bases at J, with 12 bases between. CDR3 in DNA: TGCAGCGTTGGTCTCCAGGTCCCCTACGAGCAGTACTTC. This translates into CSVGLQVPYEQYF.

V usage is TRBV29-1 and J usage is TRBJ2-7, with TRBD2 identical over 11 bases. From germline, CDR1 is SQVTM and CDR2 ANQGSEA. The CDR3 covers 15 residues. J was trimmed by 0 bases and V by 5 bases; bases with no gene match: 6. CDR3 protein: CSVIPSGGSSYEQYF. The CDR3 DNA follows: TGCAGCGTTATCCCTAGCGGGGGGAGCTCCTACGAGCAGTACTTC.

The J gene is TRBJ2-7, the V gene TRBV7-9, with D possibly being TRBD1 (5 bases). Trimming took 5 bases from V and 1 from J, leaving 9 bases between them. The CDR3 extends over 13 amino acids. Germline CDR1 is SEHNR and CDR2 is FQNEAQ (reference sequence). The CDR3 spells CASSHSGSYEQYF. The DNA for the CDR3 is TGTGCCAGCAGCCATTCAGGGTCCTACGAGCAGTACTTC.

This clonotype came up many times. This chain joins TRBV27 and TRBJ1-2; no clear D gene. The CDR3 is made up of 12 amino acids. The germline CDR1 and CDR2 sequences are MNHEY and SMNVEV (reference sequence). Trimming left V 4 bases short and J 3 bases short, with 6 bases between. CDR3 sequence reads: CASSSRDYGYTF. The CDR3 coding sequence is TGTGCCAGCAGTTCTCGAGACTATGGCTACACCTTC.